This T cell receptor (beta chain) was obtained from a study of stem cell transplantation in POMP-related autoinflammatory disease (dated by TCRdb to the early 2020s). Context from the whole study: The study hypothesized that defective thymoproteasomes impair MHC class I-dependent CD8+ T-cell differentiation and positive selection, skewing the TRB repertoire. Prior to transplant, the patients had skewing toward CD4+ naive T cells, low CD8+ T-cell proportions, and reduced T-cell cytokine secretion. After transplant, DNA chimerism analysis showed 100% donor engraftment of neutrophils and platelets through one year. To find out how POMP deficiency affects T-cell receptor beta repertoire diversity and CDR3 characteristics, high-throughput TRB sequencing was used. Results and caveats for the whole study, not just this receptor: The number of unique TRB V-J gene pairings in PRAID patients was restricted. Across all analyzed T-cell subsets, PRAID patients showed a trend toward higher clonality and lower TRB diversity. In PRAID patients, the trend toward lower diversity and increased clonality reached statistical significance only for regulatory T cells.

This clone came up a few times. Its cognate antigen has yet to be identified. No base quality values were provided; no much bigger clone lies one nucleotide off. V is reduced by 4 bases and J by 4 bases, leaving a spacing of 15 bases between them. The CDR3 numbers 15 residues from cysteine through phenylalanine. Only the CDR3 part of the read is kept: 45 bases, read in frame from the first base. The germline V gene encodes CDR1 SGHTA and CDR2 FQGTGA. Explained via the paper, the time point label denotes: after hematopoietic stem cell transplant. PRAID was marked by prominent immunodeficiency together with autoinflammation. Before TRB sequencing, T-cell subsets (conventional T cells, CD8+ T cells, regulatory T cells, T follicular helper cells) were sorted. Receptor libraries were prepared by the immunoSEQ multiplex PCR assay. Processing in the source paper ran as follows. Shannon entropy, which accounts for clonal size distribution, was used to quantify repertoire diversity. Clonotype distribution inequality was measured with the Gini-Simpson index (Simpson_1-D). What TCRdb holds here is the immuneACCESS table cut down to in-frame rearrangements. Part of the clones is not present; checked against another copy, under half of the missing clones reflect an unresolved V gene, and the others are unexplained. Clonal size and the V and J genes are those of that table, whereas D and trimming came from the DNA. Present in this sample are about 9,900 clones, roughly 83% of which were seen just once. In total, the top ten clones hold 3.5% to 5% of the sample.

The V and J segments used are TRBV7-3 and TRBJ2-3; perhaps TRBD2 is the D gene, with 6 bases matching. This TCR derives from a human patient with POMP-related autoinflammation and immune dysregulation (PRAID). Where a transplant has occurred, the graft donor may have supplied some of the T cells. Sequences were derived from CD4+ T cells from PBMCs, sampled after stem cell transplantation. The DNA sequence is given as TGTGCCAGCAGCTCGGGAGCGGCCGGGGCAGATACGCAGTATTTT. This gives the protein CASSSGAAGADTQYF.